This TCR beta chain was captured by sequencing in a study of cytomegalovirus exposure and HLA in healthy donors. Overall study results and limits: A missense DCLRE1C variant was associated with V- and J-gene trimming of TCR beta chains in a later analysis, and an independent cohort replicated the association. Only CMV serostatus was available as immune exposure information.

CDR1 is SNHLY, CDR2 FYNNEI, per germline. V was clipped by 7 bases and J by 5 bases, with 15 bases between them. The CDR3 loop spans 13 amino acids. It was with 60 Vbeta and 13 Jbeta primers that the PCR ran. Some clones are missing from TCRdb's copy, which holds only in-frame ones; the method was immunoSEQ multiplex PCR. The sample yields 110,000 to 150,000 clones, more than 75% seen once. This clone appeared once. Its target is unknown. This chain uses TRBV2 with TRBJ2-7; D unresolved. The sequencing input was PBMCs. This sequence originates from a female donor in good health and CMV-seronegative. Written as DNA, the CDR3 is TGTGCCAGCACTCAGGAAGTAGACCACGAGCAGTACTTC. As protein: CASTQEVDHEQYF.